These T cell receptor beta chains were read from a single sample in a study of blood T cell repertoires in COVID-19. Some clones are missing from TCRdb's copy, which holds only in-frame ones; the method was immunoSEQ multiplex PCR. The data hold about 220,000 clones, with under 90% observed a single time. The sample consisted of peripheral blood. Every receptor here comes from a woman of 80 years or more with acute or convalescent COVID-19. Both conserved end residues are part of each CDR3. D genes are given only for firm matches. Clone size is not always given. Where it is, it says once, few, many or a class for expanded clones.

D: .
size: .
length: 15
J: TRBJ1-2
V: TRBV7-8
CDR3: CASSLAEWVESGYTF
DNA: TGTGCCAGCAGCTTAGCGGAGTGGGTTGAGAGCGGCTACACCTTC

D: .
size: .
length: 14
J: TRBJ1-1
V: TRBV4-1
CDR3: CASSRQGSNTEAFF
DNA: TGCGCCAGCAGCCGTCAGGGATCGAACACTGAAGCTTTCTTT

D: TRBD1
size: .
length: 14
J: TRBJ2-7
V: TRBV7-9
CDR3: CASSDLGTAYEQYF
DNA: TGTGCCAGCAGCGACCTAGGGACAGCCTACGAGCAGTACTTC

D: .
size: .
length: 13
J: TRBJ2-7
V: TRBV11-3
CDR3: CASSTVTGREQYF
DNA: TGTGCCAGCAGCACCGTGACAGGCCGCGAGCAGTACTTC

D: .
size: .
length: 13
J: TRBJ2-7
V: TRBV24-1
CDR3: CATSDGQSYEQYF
DNA: TGTGCCACCTCGGACGGACAGTCCTACGAGCAGTACTTC

D: TRBD1
size: .
length: 13
J: TRBJ1-1
V: TRBV6-5
CDR3: CASTYTTTGVAFF
DNA: TGTGCCAGCACCTACACAACGACAGGGGTAGCTTTCTTT

D: .
size: .
length: 16
J: TRBJ1-6
V: TRBV6-6
CDR3: CASRGPGGSRNSPLHF
DNA: TGTGCCAGCAGGGGCCCCGGGGGTAGTCGAAATTCACCCCTCCACTTT

D: TRBD1
size: .
length: 14
J: TRBJ1-5
V: TRBV7-2
CDR3: CASSTLNRGQPQHF
DNA: TGTGCCAGCAGCACTCTAAACAGGGGTCAGCCCCAGCATTTT

D: TRBD2
size: .
length: 15
J: TRBJ2-1
V: TRBV11-1
CDR3: CASSLSGTSNNEQFF
DNA: TGTGCCAGCAGCTTATCCGGGACTAGCAACAATGAGCAGTTCTTC

D: .
size: .
length: 17
J: TRBJ2-1
V: TRBV7-2
CDR3: CASSLGRGATDYNEQFF
DNA: TGTGCCAGCAGCTTGGGTCGGGGGGCGACAGATTACAATGAGCAGTTCTTC

D: .
size: .
length: 17
J: TRBJ2-2
V: TRBV2
CDR3: CASSMESQEINTGELFF
DNA: TGTGCCAGCAGTATGGAGAGCCAAGAGATAAACACCGGGGAGCTGTTTTTT

D: .
size: .
length: 15
J: TRBJ1-1
V: TRBV3-1/TRBV3-2
CDR3: CASSRSGQWATEAFF
DNA: TGTGCCAGCAGCCGATCCGGACAGTGGGCCACTGAAGCTTTCTTT

D: .
size: .
length: 15
J: TRBJ1-1
V: TRBV2
CDR3: CASSIRGLYNTEAFF
DNA: TGTGCCAGCTCAATCAGGGGACTATATAACACTGAAGCTTTCTTT

D: .
size: .
length: 15
J: TRBJ2-6
V: TRBV6-1
CDR3: CASSAASSGANVLTF
DNA: TGTGCCAGCAGTGCAGCCTCCTCTGGGGCCAACGTCCTGACTTTC

D: .
size: few
length: 13
J: TRBJ1-1
V: TRBV5-6
CDR3: CASSLAGGAEAFF
DNA: TGTGCCAGCAGCTTGGCCGGCGGAGCTGAAGCTTTCTTT

D: .
size: .
length: 14
J: TRBJ2-7
V: TRBV5-1
CDR3: CASNVAGGPYEQYF
DNA: TGCGCCAGCAACGTAGCTGGGGGCCCCTACGAGCAGTACTTC

D: .
size: few
length: 14
J: TRBJ1-3
V: TRBV5-1
CDR3: CASSEGGSGNTIYF
DNA: TGCGCCAGCAGTGAGGGTGGCTCTGGAAACACCATATATTTT

D: .
size: .
length: 14
J: TRBJ1-1
V: TRBV6-1
CDR3: CASSEGNMNTEAFF
DNA: TGTGCCAGCAGTGAAGGCAACATGAACACTGAAGCTTTCTTT

D: TRBD1
size: once
length: 13
J: TRBJ1-5
V: TRBV2
CDR3: CASRDRVYQPQHF
DNA: TGTGCCAGCCGGGACAGGGTTTATCAGCCCCAGCATTTT

D: TRBD1
size: .
length: 15
J: TRBJ1-1
V: TRBV6-1
CDR3: CASSEQTGMSTEAFF
DNA: TGTGCCAGCAGTGAGCAGACAGGGATGAGCACTGAAGCTTTCTTT

D: .
size: .
length: 15
J: TRBJ2-3
V: TRBV7-8
CDR3: CASSPPGHRTDTQYF
DNA: TGTGCCAGCAGCCCACCGGGACACAGGACAGATACGCAGTATTTT

D: TRBD1
size: .
length: 15
J: TRBJ1-1
V: TRBV11-3
CDR3: CASSLGGRTNTEAFF
DNA: TGTGCCAGCAGTCTAGGGGGCAGAACTAACACTGAAGCTTTCTTT

D: .
size: once
length: 13
J: TRBJ1-4
V: TRBV28
CDR3: CASSFGGVEKLFF
DNA: TGTGCCAGCAGTTTTGGGGGCGTGGAAAAACTGTTTTTT

D: .
size: .
length: 15
J: TRBJ1-2
V: TRBV2
CDR3: CASSDNGRVYYGYTF
DNA: TGTGCCAGCAGTGATAACGGCAGGGTGTACTATGGCTACACCTTC

D: .
size: .
length: 11
J: TRBJ2-3
V: TRBV7-2
CDR3: CASSPQDTQYF
DNA: TGTGCCAGCAGCCCCCAGGATACGCAGTATTTT

D: TRBD1
size: .
length: 14
J: TRBJ2-7
V: TRBV19
CDR3: CATSQSDRVNEQYF
DNA: TGTGCCACCTCCCAGAGTGACAGGGTTAACGAGCAGTACTTC

D: .
size: .
length: 14
J: TRBJ1-1
V: TRBV6-1
CDR3: CASSEAGSNTEAFF
DNA: TGTGCCAGCAGTGAGGCGGGGTCGAACACTGAAGCTTTCTTT

D: .
size: .
length: 14
J: TRBJ1-1
V: TRBV3-1/TRBV3-2
CDR3: CASSQGQGVAEAFF
DNA: TGTGCCAGCAGCCAAGGGCAGGGTGTCGCTGAAGCTTTCTTT

D: .
size: once
length: 13
J: TRBJ2-5
V: TRBV19
CDR3: CASSIRPEETQYF
DNA: TGTGCCAGTAGTATAAGACCGGAGGAGACCCAGTACTTC

D: .
size: few
length: 14
J: TRBJ1-1
V: TRBV28
CDR3: CASSLADRLTEAFF
DNA: TGTGCCAGCAGTTTGGCGGACAGACTCACTGAAGCTTTCTTT

D: .
size: few
length: 15
J: TRBJ2-5
V: TRBV9
CDR3: CASSVRGSGQETQYF
DNA: TGTGCCAGCAGCGTACGTGGCTCAGGGCAAGAGACCCAGTACTTC

D: TRBD2
size: few
length: 15
J: TRBJ2-2
V: TRBV19
CDR3: CASSSSGGITGELFF
DNA: TGTGCCAGTAGTTCTAGCGGGGGGATCACCGGGGAGCTGTTTTTT

D: .
size: .
length: 16
J: TRBJ1-5
V: TRBV28
CDR3: CASSSGGGRRNQPQHF
DNA: TGTGCCAGCAGCTCTGGGGGGGGCCGTCGCAATCAGCCCCAGCATTTT

D: .
size: .
length: 14
J: TRBJ1-5
V: TRBV19
CDR3: CASSIAGVNQPQHF
DNA: TGTGCCAGTAGTATTGCGGGGGTCAATCAGCCCCAGCATTTT

D: TRBD1
size: .
length: 14
J: TRBJ1-2
V: TRBV5-6
CDR3: CASSALQGALGYTF
DNA: TGTGCCAGCAGCGCACTACAGGGGGCGCTGGGCTACACCTTC

D: .
size: .
length: 14
J: TRBJ2-1
V: TRBV5-1
CDR3: CASSLMGVSDEQFF
DNA: TGCGCCAGCAGCTTAATGGGAGTATCGGATGAGCAGTTCTTC

D: TRBD1
size: .
length: 15
J: TRBJ1-5
V: TRBV7-2
CDR3: CASSSQGARNQPQHF
DNA: TGTGCCAGCAGCTCACAGGGGGCGCGCAATCAGCCCCAGCATTTT